This TCR beta chain came from a study of cytomegalovirus exposure and HLA in healthy donors. This PCR relied on a set of 60 Vbeta primers and 13 Jbeta primers. Only in-frame clones appear in the TCRdb table, and some are missing; sequencing was by immunoSEQ multiplex PCR. Seen here are some 150,000 clones, approximately 82% observed once, and the top ten hold 1.4%. Broader study findings: Across donors, most TCRs were seen rarely, yet some public ones were widespread. A cluster of highly shared sequence variants was likely a sequencing artifact.

The CDR3 contains 16 residues. In germline, CDR1 is MDHEN, CDR2 SYDVKM. Trimming pared 4 bases from V and 0 bases from J, leaving 13 bases between. On this clone: The antigen is unknown.

The sample taken for sequencing was PBMCs. This sequence originates from a man in his thirties or forties in good health and CMV-seropositive. The chain recombines TRBV28 with TRBJ1-5; a weak D match, TRBD1 (6 bases). CDR3 amino acids: CASSSPQGYSNQPQHF. The CDR3 region has the DNA TGTGCCAGCAGTTCCCCACAGGGATATAGCAATCAGCCCCAGCATTTT.